This paragraph reports one T cell receptor (beta chain). Its specificity is not known. The data belong to a study of response to subunit inactivated influenza vaccine. Study-wide points: The study's authors posited that every seasonal influenza vaccination enlists few new T cells.

TCRdb reprocessed the RT-PCR reads with MiXCR, giving one entry per CDR3 protein. The sample yields fewer than 600,000 distinct CDR3 sequences, more than 7% seen once. Per germline, CDR1 SGHRS and CDR2 YFSETQ. V trimming: 7 bases; J trimming: 2 bases; junction bases outside the gene matches: 8. This CDR3 region has 15 residues. The sequence derives from a man aged 45-69 years who received an inactivated influenza vaccine. The chain carries TRBV5-1 and TRBJ1-4, with 7 bases fitting TRBD1. The sample here was PBMCs from blood, taken less than 30 months after vaccination. The CDR3, as DNA: TGCGCCAGCCAAATGATGGGACAGACTAATGAAAAACTGTTTTTT. It is translated as CASQMMGQTNEKLFF. The full variable domain, completed using reference TRBV5-1 and TRBJ1-4, is KAGVTQTPRYLIKTRGQQVTLSCSPISGHRSVSWYQQTPGQGLQFLFEYFSETQRNKGNFPGRFSGRQFSNSRSEMNVSTLELGDSALYLCASQMMGQTNEKLFFGSGTQLSVL.